This is a list of T cell receptor beta chains from one sample in a study of shared clonotypes between healthy human individuals. Clones were read by immunoSEQ multiplex PCR, and TCRdb kept only the in-frame ones, dropping some. Here the sample spans roughly 770,000 clones, 90% to 98% being singletons. The sample taken for sequencing was naive CD8+ T cells sorted from blood. The receptor set was obtained from a young man in good health. Each CDR3 is given with its conserved first and last residue. Each record gives: V gene, J gene, CDR3 protein.

TRBV5-1	TRBJ2-7	CASRNGLSSYEQYF
TRBV5-5	TRBJ2-5	CASSLGSVGQQETQYF
TRBV7-9	TRBJ2-7	CASSLVLGQHYEQYF
TRBV29-1	TRBJ2-7	CSAVGRSGEHEQYF
TRBV15	TRBJ2-1	CATSRDRAGEQFF
TRBV9	TRBJ1-1	CASSLGAVEAFF
TRBV6-1	TRBJ2-7	CASSEAVNQGYEQYF
TRBV27	TRBJ2-5	CASSLLGETQYF
TRBV29-1	TRBJ2-7	CSVGTGSYEQYF
TRBV12-5	TRBJ2-1	CASGFRAGVVDEQFF
TRBV7-8	TRBJ2-7	CASTGQGYEQYF
TRBV29-1	TRBJ2-1	CSVEGMRGTSGRVTSYNEQFF
TRBV2	TRBJ2-3	CASEREFFGTDTQYF
TRBV11-2	TRBJ2-5	CASSITAAREQSETQYF
TRBV2	TRBJ2-1	CASTSPGGYNEQFF
TRBV18	TRBJ2-1	CASSSSRVPSYNEQFF
TRBV6-5	TRBJ2-1	CASSYSGVYNEQFF
TRBV4-1	TRBJ1-2	CASSREGLGYTF
TRBV4-1	TRBJ2-1	CASSQGLAGEVEQFF
TRBV15	TRBJ2-7	CATSNRGPYEQYF
TRBV18	TRBJ2-7	CASSPDIIRTSSYEQYF
TRBV6-1	TRBJ1-2	CASLGGSTGFGYTF
TRBV2	TRBJ2-2	CASRGASGRQTGELFF
TRBV29-1	TRBJ2-2	CSVESSGTTGELFF
TRBV27	TRBJ1-5	CASSLSFTVSSNQPQHF
TRBV7-9	TRBJ1-1	CASSPGASDTEAFF
TRBV11-2	TRBJ2-5	CASSLPVGFGDRFRETQYF
TRBV7-9	TRBJ2-7	CASSLAKFDRDESTYEQYF
TRBV14	TRBJ2-2	CASSQERTGELFF
TRBV28	TRBJ1-1	CASRETGERLNTEAFF
TRBV27	TRBJ2-7	CASSSPVRTGYYEQYF
TRBV12-5	TRBJ2-2	CASGLVSGNTGELFF
TRBV28	TRBJ2-7	CASSTIRLLSTYEQYF
TRBV29-1	TRBJ2-7	CSVGGGEQYF
TRBV5-4	TRBJ2-3	CASSPIKGVGVHTQYF
TRBV11-2	TRBJ2-5	CASSYLMGLLQETQYF
TRBV7-9	TRBJ2-7	CASSLQGDSYEQYF
TRBV29-1	TRBJ2-7	CSVLKATSYEQYF
TRBV4-2	TRBJ2-1	CASSQEHGLAVGPGNEQFF
TRBV7-9	TRBJ2-7	CASSSAIYEQYF
TRBV11-2	TRBJ1-4	CASSLDRELFF
TRBV27	TRBJ2-1	CASSFGGRARNEQFF
TRBV5-5	TRBJ1-2	CASSLLEGNYGYTF
TRBV6-6	TRBJ2-7	CASSYSQSYEQYF
TRBV5-5	TRBJ2-7	CASSLLGRHYAQYF
TRBV15	TRBJ2-7	CATSSGREYPYEQYF
TRBV27	TRBJ2-7	CASSLSLGGPEQYF
TRBV29-1	TRBJ2-1	CSVQGLAGVGSSYNEQFF
TRBV6-5	TRBJ1-2	CASSYTRTGQGGYTF
TRBV11-2	TRBJ2-1	CASSPRLPTNEQFF